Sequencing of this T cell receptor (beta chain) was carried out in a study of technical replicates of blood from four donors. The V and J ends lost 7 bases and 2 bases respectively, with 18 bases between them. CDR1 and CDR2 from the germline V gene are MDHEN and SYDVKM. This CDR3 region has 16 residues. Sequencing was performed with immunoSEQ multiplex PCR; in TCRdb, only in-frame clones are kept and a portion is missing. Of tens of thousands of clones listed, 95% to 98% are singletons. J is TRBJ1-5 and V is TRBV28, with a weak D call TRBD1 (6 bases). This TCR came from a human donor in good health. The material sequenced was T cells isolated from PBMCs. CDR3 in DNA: TGTGCCAGCAATACCGACAGGACGAAGCGCAATCAGCCCCAGCATTTT. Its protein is CASNTDRTKRNQPQHF.